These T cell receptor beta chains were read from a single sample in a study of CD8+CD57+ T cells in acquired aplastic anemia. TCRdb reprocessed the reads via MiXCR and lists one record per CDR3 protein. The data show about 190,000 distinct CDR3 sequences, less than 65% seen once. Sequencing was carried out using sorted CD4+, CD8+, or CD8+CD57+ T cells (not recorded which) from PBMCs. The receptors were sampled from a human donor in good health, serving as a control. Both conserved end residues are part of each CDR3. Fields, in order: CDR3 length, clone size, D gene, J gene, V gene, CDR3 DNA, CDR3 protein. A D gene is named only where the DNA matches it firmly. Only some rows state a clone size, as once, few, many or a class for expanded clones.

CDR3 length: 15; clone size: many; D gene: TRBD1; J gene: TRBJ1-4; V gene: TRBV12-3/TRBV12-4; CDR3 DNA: TGTGCCAGCAGTTTCACAGGGGGAGAGGGTGAAAAACTGTTTTTT; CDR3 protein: CASSFTGGEGEKLFF
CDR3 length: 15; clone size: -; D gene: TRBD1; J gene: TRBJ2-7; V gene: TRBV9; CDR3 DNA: TGCGCCAGCAGCTCCTCCGGGACAGGGGTCCACGAGCAGTACTTC; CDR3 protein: CASSSSGTGVHEQYF
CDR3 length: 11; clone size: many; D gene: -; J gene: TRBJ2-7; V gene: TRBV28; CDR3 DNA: TGTGCCAGCAGTCAACAGGGTCATCGGTACTTC; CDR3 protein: CASSQQGHRYF
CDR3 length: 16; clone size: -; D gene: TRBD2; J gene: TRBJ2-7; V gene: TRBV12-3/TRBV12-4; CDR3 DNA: TGTGCCAGCAGTTATTCTAGCGGGGGTGCCACCTACGAGCAGTACTTC; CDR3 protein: CASSYSSGGATYEQYF
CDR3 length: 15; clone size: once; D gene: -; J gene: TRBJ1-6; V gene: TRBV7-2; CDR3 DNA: TGTGCCAGCAGCTTAGCCATGGGGCAGGTTTCACCCCTCCACTTT; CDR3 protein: CASSLAMGQVSPLHF
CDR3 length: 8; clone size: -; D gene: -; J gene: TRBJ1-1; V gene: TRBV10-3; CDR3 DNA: TGTGCCACACAAGTGACTTTCTTT; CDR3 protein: CATQVTFF
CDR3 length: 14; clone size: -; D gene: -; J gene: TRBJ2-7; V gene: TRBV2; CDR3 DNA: TGTGCCAGCAGTGAACAATTAAGCCCCTACGAGCAGTACTTC; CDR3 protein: CASSEQLSPYEQYF
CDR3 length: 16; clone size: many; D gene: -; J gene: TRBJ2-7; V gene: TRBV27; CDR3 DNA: TGTGCCAGCAGCCCGGGAGCCGGGTTGTCCTCCTACGAGCAGTACTTC; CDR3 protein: CASSPGAGLSSYEQYF
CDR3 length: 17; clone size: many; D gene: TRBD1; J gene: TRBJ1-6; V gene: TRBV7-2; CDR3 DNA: TGTGCCAGCAGCCGACAGGGTGGGGTTTCTCGTAATTCACCCCTCCACTTT; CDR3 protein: CASSRQGGVSRNSPLHF
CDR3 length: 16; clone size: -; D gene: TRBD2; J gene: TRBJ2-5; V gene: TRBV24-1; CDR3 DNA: TGTGCCACCAGTGACCCTGGTGGGGGAGGGCGGGAGACCCAGTACTTC; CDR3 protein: CATSDPGGGGRETQYF
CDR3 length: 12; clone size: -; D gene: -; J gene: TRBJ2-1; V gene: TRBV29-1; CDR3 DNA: TGCAGCGTTGGGCCCGGGTCATACGAGCAGTTCTTC; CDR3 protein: CSVGPGSYEQFF
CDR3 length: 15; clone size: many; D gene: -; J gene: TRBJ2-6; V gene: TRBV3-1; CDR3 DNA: TGTGCCAGCAGCCACTCCGGGGGCGGGGCCAACGTCCTGACTTTC; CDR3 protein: CASSHSGGGANVLTF
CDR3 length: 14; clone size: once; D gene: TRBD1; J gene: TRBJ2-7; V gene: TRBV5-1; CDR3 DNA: TGCGCCAGCACCTCCGGGACAGGGACCGACGAGCAGTACTTC; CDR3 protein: CASTSGTGTDEQYF
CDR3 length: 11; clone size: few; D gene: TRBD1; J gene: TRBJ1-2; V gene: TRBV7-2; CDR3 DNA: TGTGCCAGCAGCTTGGGACAGGGCTACACCTTC; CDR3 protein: CASSLGQGYTF
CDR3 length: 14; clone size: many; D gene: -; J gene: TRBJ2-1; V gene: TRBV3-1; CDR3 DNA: TGTGCCAGCAGCCAAGTCGCCCAACACAATGAGCAGTTCTTC; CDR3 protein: CASSQVAQHNEQFF
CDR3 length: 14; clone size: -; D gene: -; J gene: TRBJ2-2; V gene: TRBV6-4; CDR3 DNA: TGTGCCAGCAGTGACGGGCAGGACACCGGGGAGCTGTTTTTT; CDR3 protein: CASSDGQDTGELFF
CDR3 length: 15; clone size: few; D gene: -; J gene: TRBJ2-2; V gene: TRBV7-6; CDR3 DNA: TGTGCCAGCAGCTCCCACAGGGAGTACACCGGGGAGCTGTTTTTT; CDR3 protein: CASSSHREYTGELFF